There are a few counts of the clone carrying this T cell receptor (beta chain). MiXCR, applied by TCRdb to the reads, yields one record per CDR3 protein. This sample has 200,000 or so distinct CDR3 sequences; about 21% occur once, and the top ten carry approximately 3%. V was cut by 3 bases and J by 6 bases, with 8 bases left in between. Germline values: CDR1 SGHAT, CDR2 FQNNGV. The CDR3 consists of 12 residues. The data are from a study of T cell repertoires in cytomegalovirus infection. Study-wide background: Shared public TCR beta signatures pointed to both CMV infection and a matching HLA type.

The source of this sequence is a human donor in good health (CMV status not recorded). Some clones in this sample may be carry-over from other donors' samples. V and J are TRBV11-2 and TRBJ1-1, with D unclear. The sequenced sample consisted of PBMCs. CDR3 in DNA: TGTGCCAGCAGCTTGGAGGTTTCTGAAGCTTTCTTT. This encodes CASSLEVSEAFF.